This TCR beta chain was captured in a study of T cell repertoires in cytomegalovirus infection. Overall study context: Indicated by public TCR beta signatures were CMV infection and matching HLA type.

The CDR3 runs to 14 residues. Germline V gene data show CDR1 as MDHEN and CDR2 as SYDVKM. V was pared by 4 bases and J by 0 bases, with 9 bases between. The sample holds a few counts of this clonotype. Its antigen is currently unknown. In TCRdb, the reads were re-called with MiXCR into one record per CDR3 protein. The sample lists around 120,000 distinct CDR3 sequences, 20% to 30% occurring once. Findings and caveats of the study: Individuals carrying CMV plus the relevant HLA were identified by cumulative frequency of public TCR beta families. Dominating the ex vivo response were HLA-C-restricted CMV-specific TCR beta clonotypes.

The rearrangement links TRBV28 to TRBJ2-5, with D maybe TRBD1 (6 bases). Sequenced: PBMCs, sequenced either directly or after in vitro stimulation (not recorded which). This sequence was found in a human donor in good health (CMV status not recorded). Some clones in this sample may be carry-over from other donors' samples. The CDR3, as DNA: TGTGCCAGCAGTTCCCGGACAGACCAAGAGACCCAGTACTTC. Residues: CASSSRTDQETQYF.